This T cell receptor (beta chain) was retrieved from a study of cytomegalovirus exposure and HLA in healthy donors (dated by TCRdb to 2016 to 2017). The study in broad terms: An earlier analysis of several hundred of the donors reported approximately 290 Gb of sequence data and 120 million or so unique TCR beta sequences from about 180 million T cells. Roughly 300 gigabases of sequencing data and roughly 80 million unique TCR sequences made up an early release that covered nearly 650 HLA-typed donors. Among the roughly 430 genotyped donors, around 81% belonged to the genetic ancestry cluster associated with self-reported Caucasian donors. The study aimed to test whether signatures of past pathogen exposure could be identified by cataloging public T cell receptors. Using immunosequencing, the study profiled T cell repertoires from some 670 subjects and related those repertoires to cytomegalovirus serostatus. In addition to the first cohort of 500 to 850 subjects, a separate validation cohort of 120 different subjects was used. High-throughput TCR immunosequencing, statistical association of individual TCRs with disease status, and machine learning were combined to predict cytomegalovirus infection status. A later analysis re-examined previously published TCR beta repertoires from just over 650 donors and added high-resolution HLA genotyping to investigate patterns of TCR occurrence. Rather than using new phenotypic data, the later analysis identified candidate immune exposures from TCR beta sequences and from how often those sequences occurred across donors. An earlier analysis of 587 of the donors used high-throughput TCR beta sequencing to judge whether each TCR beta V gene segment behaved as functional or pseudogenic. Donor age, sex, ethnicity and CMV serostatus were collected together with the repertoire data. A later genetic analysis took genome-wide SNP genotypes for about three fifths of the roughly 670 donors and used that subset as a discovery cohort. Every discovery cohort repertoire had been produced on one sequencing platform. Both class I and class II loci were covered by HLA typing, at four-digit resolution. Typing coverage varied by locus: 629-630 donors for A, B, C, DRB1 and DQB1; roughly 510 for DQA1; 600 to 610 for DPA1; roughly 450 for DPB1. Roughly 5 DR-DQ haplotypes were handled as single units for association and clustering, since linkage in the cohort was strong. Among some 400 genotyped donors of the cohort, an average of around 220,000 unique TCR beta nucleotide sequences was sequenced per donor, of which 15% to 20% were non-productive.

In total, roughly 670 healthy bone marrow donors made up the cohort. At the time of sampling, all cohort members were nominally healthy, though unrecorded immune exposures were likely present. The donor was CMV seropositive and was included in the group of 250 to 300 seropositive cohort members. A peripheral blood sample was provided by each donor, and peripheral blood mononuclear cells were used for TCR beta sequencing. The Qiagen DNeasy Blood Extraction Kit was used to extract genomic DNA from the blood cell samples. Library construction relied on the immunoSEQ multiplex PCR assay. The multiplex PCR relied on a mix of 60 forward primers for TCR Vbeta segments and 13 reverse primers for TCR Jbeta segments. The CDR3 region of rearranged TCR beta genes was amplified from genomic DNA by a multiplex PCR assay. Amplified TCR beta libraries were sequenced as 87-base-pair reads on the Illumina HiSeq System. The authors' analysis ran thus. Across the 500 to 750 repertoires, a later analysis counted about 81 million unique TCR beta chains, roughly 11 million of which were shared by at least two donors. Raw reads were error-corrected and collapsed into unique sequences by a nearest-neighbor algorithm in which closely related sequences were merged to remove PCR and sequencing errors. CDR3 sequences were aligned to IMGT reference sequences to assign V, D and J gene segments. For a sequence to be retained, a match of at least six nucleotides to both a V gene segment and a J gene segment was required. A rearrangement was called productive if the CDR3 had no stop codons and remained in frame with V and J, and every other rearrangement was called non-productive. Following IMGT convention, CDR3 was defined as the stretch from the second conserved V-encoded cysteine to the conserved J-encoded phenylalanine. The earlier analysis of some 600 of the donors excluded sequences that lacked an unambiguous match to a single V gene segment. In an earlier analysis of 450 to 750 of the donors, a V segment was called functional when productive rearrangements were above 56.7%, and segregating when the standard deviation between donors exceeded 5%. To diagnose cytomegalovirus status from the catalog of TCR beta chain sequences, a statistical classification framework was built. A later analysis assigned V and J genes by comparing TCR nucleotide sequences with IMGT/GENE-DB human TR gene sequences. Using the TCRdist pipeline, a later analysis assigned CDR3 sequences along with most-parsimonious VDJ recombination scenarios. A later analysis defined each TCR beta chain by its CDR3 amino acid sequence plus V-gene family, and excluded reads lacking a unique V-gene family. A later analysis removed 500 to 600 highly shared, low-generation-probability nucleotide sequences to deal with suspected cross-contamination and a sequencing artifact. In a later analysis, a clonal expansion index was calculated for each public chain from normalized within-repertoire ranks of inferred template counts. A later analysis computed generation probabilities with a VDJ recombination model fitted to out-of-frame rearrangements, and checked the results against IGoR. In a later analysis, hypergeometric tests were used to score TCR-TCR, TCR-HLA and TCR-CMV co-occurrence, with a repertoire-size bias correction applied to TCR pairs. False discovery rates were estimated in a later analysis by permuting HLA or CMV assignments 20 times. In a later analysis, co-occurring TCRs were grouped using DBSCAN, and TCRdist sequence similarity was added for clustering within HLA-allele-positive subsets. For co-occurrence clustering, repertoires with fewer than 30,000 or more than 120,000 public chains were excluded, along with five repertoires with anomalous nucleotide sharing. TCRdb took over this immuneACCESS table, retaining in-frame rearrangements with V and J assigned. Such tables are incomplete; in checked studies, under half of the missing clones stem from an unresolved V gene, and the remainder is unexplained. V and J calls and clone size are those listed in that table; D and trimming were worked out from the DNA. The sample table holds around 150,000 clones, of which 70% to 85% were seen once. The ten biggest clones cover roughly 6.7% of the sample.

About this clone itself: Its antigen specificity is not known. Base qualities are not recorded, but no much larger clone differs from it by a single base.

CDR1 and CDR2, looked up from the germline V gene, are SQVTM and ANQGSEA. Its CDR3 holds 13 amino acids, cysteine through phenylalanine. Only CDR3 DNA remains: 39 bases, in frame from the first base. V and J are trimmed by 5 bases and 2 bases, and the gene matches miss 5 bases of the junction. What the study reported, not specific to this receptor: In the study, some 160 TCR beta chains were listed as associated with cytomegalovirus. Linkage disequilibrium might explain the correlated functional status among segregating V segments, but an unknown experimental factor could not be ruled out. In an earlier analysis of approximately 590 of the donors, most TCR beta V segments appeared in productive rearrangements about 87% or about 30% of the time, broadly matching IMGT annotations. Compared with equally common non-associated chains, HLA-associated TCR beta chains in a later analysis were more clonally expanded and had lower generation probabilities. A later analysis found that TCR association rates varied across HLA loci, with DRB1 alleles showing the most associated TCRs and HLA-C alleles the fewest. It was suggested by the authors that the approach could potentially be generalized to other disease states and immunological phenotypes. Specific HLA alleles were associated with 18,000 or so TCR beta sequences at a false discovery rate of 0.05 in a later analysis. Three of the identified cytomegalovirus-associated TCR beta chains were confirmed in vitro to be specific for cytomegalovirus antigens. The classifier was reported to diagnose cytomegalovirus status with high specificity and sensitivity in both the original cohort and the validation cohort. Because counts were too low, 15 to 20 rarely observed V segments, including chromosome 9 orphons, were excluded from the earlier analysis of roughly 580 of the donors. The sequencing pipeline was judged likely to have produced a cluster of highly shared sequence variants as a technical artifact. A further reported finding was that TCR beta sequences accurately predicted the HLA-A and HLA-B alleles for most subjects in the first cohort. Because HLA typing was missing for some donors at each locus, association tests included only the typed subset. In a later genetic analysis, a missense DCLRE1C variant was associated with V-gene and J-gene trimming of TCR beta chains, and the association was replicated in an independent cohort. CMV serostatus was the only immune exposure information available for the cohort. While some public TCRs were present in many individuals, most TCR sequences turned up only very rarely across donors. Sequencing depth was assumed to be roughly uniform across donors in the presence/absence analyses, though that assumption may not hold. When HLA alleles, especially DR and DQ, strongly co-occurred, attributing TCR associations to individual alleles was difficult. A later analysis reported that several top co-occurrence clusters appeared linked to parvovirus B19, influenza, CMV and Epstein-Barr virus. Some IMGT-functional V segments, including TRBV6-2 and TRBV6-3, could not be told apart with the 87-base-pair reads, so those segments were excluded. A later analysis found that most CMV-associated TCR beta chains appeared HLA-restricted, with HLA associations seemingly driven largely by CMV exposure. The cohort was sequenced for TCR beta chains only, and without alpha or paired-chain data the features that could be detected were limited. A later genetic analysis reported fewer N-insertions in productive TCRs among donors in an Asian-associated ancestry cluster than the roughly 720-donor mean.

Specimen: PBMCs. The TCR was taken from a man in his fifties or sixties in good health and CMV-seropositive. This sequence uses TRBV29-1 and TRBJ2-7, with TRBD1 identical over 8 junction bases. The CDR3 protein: CSVRTGKPYEQYF. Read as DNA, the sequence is TGCAGCGTTAGGACAGGGAAACCCTACGAGCAGTACTTC.